This T cell receptor beta chain was sequenced for a study of spatial heterogeneity in lung cancer. The wider study: More beta-chain than alpha-chain sequences were consistently detected. As counted in raw reads, each unique TCR and UMI combination appeared more than ten times on average.

On each TCR cDNA molecule, a unique molecular identifier was present. One entry per CDR3 protein results from TCRdb running MiXCR on the 5' RACE reads. This table has 26,000 or so distinct CDR3 sequences, around 13% appearing once. This clonotype was counted many times. The CDR3 extends over 13 amino acids. Per the germline V gene, CDR1 is SNHLY and CDR2 is FYNNEI. The V end was cut by 4 bases, the J end by 7 bases, with 13 bases between. Documented time point: sample taken at primary tumor resection. The authors sequenced whole RNA from tumor, nontumor lung or frozen PBMC without sorting. The sequencing used PBMCs, collected at surgery. This clonotype was sampled from a female donor with early-stage non-small cell lung cancer. The rearrangement joins TRBV2 to TRBJ1-2; D gene ambiguous. The CDR3 region has the DNA TGTGCCAGCAGTGGGGTTGCAGCGTCTGGCTACACCTTC. Protein: CASSGVAASGYTF. Looking up the rest from reference TRBV2 and TRBJ1-2 gives the full variable domain: EPEVTQTPSHQVTQMGQEVILRCVPISNHLYFYWYRQILGQKVEFLVSFYNNEISEKSEIFDDQFSVERPDGSNFTLKIRSTKLEDSAMYFCASSGVAASGYTFGSGTRLTVV.